This T cell receptor (beta chain) was identified during a study of shared clonotypes between healthy human individuals. About the research overall: The donor pool was made up of a couple of women and three men aged 18 to 49.

Trimming removed 2 bases from V and 5 bases from J, with 13 bases in between. The germline V gene encodes CDR1 SEHNR and CDR2 FQNEAQ (reference sequence). The CDR3 covers 15 residues. Sequenced by immunoSEQ multiplex PCR; TCRdb stores in-frame clones only, minus some. The data show around 480,000 clones, with over 75% seen just once and around 12% held by the top ten. This clone was detected only a few times. Sequenced: PBMCs. V and J are TRBV7-9 and TRBJ2-1; possibly TRBD1 for D (6 bases). The receptor was isolated from a woman aged 40 to 55 in good health. Some clones in this sample may be carry-over from other donors' samples. The CDR3 region has the DNA TGTGCCAGCAGCTTATTAAGAGGGGACAACAATGAGCAGTTCTTC. This gives the protein CASSLLRGDNNEQFF. Supplemented by reference TRBV7-9 and TRBJ2-1, the full variable domain reads DTGVSQNPRHKITKRGQNVTFRCDPISEHNRLYWYRQTLGQGPEFLTYFQNEAQLEKSRLLSDRFSAERPKGSFSTLEIQRTEQGDSAMYLCASSLLRGDNNEQFFGPGTRLTVL.